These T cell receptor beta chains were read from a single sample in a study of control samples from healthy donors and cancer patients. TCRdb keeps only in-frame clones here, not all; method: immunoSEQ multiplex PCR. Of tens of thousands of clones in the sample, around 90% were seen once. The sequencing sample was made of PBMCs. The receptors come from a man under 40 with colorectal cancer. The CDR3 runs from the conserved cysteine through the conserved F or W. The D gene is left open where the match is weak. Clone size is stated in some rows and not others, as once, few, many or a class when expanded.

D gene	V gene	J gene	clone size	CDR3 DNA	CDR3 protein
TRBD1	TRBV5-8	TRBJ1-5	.	TGTGCCAGCAGCTTCTGGACAGGGGCCGCGCCCCAGCATTTT	CASSFWTGAAPQHF
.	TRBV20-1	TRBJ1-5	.	TGCAGTGCTAGAGAGGGGGCGACCCAGCATTTT	CSAREGATQHF
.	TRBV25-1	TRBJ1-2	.	TGTGCCAGCAGGGACGGATACTATGGCTACACCTTC	CASRDGYYGYTF
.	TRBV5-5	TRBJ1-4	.	TGTGCCAGCAGCTTGTTACTTCTGGGGAGGGCAACTAATGAAAAACTGTTTTTT	CASSLLLLGRATNEKLFF
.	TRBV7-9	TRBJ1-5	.	TGTGCCAGCAGCTTTAGCGGGAGTCAGCCCCAGCATTTT	CASSFSGSQPQHF
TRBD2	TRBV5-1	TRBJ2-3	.	TGCGCCAGCAGCTGGGCGGGGGGGCCCACAGATACGCAGTATTTT	CASSWAGGPTDTQYF
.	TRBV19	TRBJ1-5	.	TGTGCCAGTAAACGGGCAGGGAACAATCAGCCCCAGCATTTT	CASKRAGNNQPQHF
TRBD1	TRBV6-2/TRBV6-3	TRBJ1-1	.	TGTGCCAGCAGTTACTCTAAGGACAGGGGGAACACTGAAGCTTTCTTT	CASSYSKDRGNTEAFF
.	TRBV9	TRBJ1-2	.	TGTGCCAGCAGCGCAGGGTCGGGTGGCTACACCTTC	CASSAGSGGYTF
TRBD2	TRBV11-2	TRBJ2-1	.	TGTGCCAGCAGGGGGGGGAAGAGCTCCTACAATGAGCAGTTCTTC	CASRGGKSSYNEQFF
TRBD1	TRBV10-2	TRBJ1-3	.	TGCGCCAGCAGTGAGGGGGACAGGGGGCCGCGGGGAAACACCATATATTTT	CASSEGDRGPRGNTIYF
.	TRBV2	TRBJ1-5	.	TGTGCCAGCACATTAGAAGGGGGCAATCAGCCCCAGCATTTT	CASTLEGGNQPQHF
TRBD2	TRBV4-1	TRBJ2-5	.	TGCGCCAGCAGTCTTACCGGGACTAGCGGGGGGGCGGGTGAGACCCAGTACTTC	CASSLTGTSGGAGETQYF
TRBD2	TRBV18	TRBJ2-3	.	TGTGCCAGCTCATCCCCGGGACTAGCGGGATCTAGATCCACAGATACGCAGTATTTT	CASSSPGLAGSRSTDTQYF
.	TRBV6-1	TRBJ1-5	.	TGTGCCAGCAGTGAACTCCAGATTAGCAATCAGCCCCAGCATTTT	CASSELQISNQPQHF
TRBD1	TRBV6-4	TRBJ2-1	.	TGTGCCAGCAGTGACTCGGGGCCGGGACAGGGGGCGAATGAGCAGTTCTTC	CASSDSGPGQGANEQFF
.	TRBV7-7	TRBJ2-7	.	TGTGCTAGCAGCTTAGAAAGAGGCAGCGAGCAGTACTTC	CASSLERGSEQYF
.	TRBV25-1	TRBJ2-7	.	TGTGCCAGCAGGGAGATGGACCCCCGGTCCGAGCAGTACTTC	CASREMDPRSEQYF
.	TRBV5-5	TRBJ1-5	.	TGTGCCAGCAGCCAGGGGACAATTCTCGTCGAGCCCCAGCATTTT	CASSQGTILVEPQHF
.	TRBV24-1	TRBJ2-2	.	TGTGCCACCAGTGAAGCCGGGGGCGAGAACACCGGGGAGCTGTTTTTT	CATSEAGGENTGELFF
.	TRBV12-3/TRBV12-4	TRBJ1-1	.	TGTGCCAGCAGTTTTCATAAGGCCAGAGAAGCTTTCTTT	CASSFHKAREAFF
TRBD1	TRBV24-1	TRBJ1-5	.	TGTGCCACCAGTGAATCCGGGACAGGGGGCTTGGGGTATAGCAATCAGCCCCAGCATTTT	CATSESGTGGLGYSNQPQHF
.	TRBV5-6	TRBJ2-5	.	TGTGCCAGCAGCTTGGCCTCGACCGAGACCCAGTACTTC	CASSLASTETQYF
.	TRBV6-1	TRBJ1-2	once	TGTGCCAGCAGTGAAGACAGGTACTATGGCTACACCTTC	CASSEDRYYGYTF
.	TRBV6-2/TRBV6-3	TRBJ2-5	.	TGTGCCAGCAGTTACTCCTACATCCAAGAGACCCAGTACTTC	CASSYSYIQETQYF
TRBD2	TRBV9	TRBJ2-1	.	TGTGCCAGCAGCACCCGACCCAGCGGGGATTCCTACAATGAGCAGTTCTTC	CASSTRPSGDSYNEQFF
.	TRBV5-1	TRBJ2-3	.	TGCGCCAGCAGAAGCGGGAGCACAGATACGCAGTATTTT	CASRSGSTDTQYF
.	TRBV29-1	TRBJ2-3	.	TGCAGCGTTGCGGGTTGGGGAACAGATACGCAGTATTTT	CSVAGWGTDTQYF
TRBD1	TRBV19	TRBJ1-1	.	TGTGCCAGTAGCAGACCCTCCGGGACAGGGAAGGCTGAAGCTTTCTTT	CASSRPSGTGKAEAFF
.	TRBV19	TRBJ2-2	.	TGTGCCAGTAGTAAGGCCTTATCCGGATGGGAGCTGTTTTTT	CASSKALSGWELFF
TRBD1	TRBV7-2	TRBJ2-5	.	TGTGCCAGCAGCTACCTCGGGGACAGGGGGCGGGAGACCCAGTACTTC	CASSYLGDRGRETQYF
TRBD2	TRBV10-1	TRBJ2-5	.	TGCGCCACCCAACCGGGACTAGCGGGGGATGAACAAGAGACCCAGTACTTC	CATQPGLAGDEQETQYF
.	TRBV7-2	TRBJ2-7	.	TGTGCCAGCAGCTTGACATCGTACGAGCAGTACTTC	CASSLTSYEQYF